This T cell receptor beta chain was sequenced in a study of response to subunit inactivated influenza vaccine (dated by TCRdb to between 2017 and 2018). Regarding the complete study: Deep quantitative profiling of the T cell receptor repertoire was used in the study to follow responses to a trivalent subunit inactivated influenza vaccine. Findings and caveats that apply to the study as a whole: The authors suggested that each seasonal influenza vaccination may recruit only a limited number of new T cells.

Libraries were made using RT-PCR. The instrument given in TCRdb is Illumina HiSeq 2500. TCRdb trimmed the raw reads at Q25, called clones with MiXCR and kept productive beta chains. Rows matching on CDR3 protein sequence are summarized as one entry with the most common DNA and genes. The sample table lists roughly 700,000 distinct CDR3 sequences, approximately 14% of them with a count of one. The top ten clones comprise 11% of the sample. CDR1 SGHKS and CDR2 YYEKEE are derived from the germline V gene (reference sequence). The CDR3 covers 17 residues, taking in both the cysteine and the phenylalanine. Only the CDR3 portion is preserved as DNA: 51 bases, with reading frame beginning at the first base. Compared with germline, V lacks 4 bases and J lacks 4 bases; bases without a gene match: 13. Concerning this clonotype: No cognate antigen has been identified for it. The sample holds no much larger clone one base away, and base qualities are not on file.

Recombination joined TRBV5-5 with TRBJ2-3; 9 of the junction bases match TRBD1. The specimen was PBMCs from blood, collected approximately 13 days after vaccination. This clonotype originated in a man aged 50 or older who received an inactivated influenza vaccine. Donor details come from another sample of the same person, matched by shared clones. The DNA sequence follows: TGTGCCAGCAGCCCGTCAAGAACAGGGGGCCGAGCAGATACGCAGTATTTT. This yields the protein CASSPSRTGGRADTQYF. This CDR3, with the reference TRBV5-5 and TRBJ2-3 proteins standing in past its ends, gives the full variable domain DAGVTQSPTHLIKTRGQQVTLRCSPISGHKSVSWYQQVLGQGPQFIFQYYEKEERGRGNFPDRFSARQFPNYSSELNVNALLLGDSALYLCASSPSRTGGRADTQYFGPGTRLTVL.